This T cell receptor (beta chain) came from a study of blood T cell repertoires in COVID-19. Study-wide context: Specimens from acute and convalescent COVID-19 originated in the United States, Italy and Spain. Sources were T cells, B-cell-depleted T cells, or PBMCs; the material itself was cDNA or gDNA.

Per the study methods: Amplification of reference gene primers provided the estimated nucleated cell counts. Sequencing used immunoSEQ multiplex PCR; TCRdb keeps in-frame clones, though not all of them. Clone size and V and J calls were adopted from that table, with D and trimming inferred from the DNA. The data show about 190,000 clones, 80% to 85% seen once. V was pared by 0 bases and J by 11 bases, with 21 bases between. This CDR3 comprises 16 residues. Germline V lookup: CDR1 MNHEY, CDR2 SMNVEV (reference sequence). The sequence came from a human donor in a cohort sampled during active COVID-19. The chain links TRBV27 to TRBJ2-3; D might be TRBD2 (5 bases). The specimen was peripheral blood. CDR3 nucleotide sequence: TGTGCCAGCAGTTTATCGTCGGCCACGGCGGAGGTGGGGCAGTATTTT. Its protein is CASSLSSATAEVGQYF.